This T cell receptor beta chain was captured by sequencing in a study of T cell repertoires in cytomegalovirus infection. Looking at the study overall: Indicated by public TCR beta signatures were CMV infection and matching HLA type.

The germline V gene encodes CDR1 MDHEN and CDR2 SYDVKM. With 3 bases clipped from V and 8 bases from J, the junction kept 13 bases outside the gene matches. The CDR3 contains 16 residues. From the reads, TCRdb called clonotypes with MiXCR, one entry per CDR3 protein. This table has about 97,000 distinct CDR3 sequences, about 15% appearing once. This TCR came from a human donor in good health (CMV status not recorded). Some clones in this sample may be carry-over from other donors' samples. The genes are TRBV28 and TRBJ2-5; 9 bases agree with TRBD1. Sequencing input: PBMCs. The CDR3 reads CASSFAHRGRVGTQYF. The CDR3 DNA follows: TGTGCCAGCAGTTTCGCCCACAGGGGGCGCGTGGGCACCCAGTACTTC.